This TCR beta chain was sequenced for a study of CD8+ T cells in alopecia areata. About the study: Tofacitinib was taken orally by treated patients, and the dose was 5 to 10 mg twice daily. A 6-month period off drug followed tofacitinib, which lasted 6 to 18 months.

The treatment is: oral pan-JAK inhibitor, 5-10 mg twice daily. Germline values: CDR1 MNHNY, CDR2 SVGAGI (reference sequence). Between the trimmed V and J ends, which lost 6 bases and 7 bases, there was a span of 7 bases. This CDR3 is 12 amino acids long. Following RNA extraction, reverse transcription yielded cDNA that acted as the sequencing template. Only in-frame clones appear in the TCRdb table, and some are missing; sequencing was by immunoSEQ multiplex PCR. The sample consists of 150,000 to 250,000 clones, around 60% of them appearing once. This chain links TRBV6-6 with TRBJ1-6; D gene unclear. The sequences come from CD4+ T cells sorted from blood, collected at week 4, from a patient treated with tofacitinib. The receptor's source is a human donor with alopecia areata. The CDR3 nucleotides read TGTGCCAGCAGCTTAGTAAATTCACCCCTCCACTTT. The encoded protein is CASSLVNSPLHF.